The entry below describes one T cell receptor (beta chain). Enrolled during active infection, Seattle patients were then followed longitudinally. This sample stems from a study of blood T cell repertoires in COVID-19. Study-wide background: Some COVID-19 samples were acute and others convalescent; all came from the United States, Italy and Spain.

There are 17 residues in the CDR3. The V gene's germline CDR1 is SGHTA and CDR2 FQGTGA. V was cut by 2 bases and J by 12 bases, with 26 bases left in between. In the authors' workflow: Researchers report that nucleated cell counts were estimated from reference gene primer amplification. Sequencing used immunoSEQ multiplex PCR; TCRdb keeps in-frame clones, though not all of them. V and J calls and clone size are as listed in that table; D and trimming were resolved from the DNA. The sample yields approximately 340,000 clones, roughly 89% seen once. V and J are TRBV7-3 and TRBJ2-1; D perhaps matches TRBD2 (7 bases). Sequencing used peripheral blood. The TCR originated in a man aged 30 to 45 with COVID-19, enrolled during active disease. The CDR3 here is CASSLGVSGLRGSRQFF. The DNA of the CDR3 is TGTGCCAGCAGCTTAGGGGTTAGCGGGTTAAGGGGGAGCAGGCAGTTCTTC.